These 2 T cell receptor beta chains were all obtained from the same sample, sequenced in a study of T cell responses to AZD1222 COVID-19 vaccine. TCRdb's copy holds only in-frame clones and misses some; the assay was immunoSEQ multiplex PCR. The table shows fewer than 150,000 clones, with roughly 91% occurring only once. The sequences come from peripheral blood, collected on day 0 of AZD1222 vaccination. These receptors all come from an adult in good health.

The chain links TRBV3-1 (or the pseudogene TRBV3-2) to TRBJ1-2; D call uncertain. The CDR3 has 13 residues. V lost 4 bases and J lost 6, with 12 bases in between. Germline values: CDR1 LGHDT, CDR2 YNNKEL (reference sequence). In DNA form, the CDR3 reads TGTGCCAGCAGCCCCTCATCCGGGCATGGCTACACCTTC. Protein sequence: CASSPSSGHGYTF.

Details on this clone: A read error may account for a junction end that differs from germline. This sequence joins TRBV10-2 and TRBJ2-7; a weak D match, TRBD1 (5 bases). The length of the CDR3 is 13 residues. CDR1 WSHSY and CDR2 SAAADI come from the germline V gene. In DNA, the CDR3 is TGCGCCAGCAGTGGTGGAGAAGTGGGGCATAAGAACTTC. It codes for CASSGGEVGHKNF.